The 8 T cell receptor beta chains below come from one sample, sequenced in a study of blood T cell repertoires in COVID-19. Profiled with immunoSEQ multiplex PCR; TCRdb holds only in-frame clones, not every one. The sample comprises over 60,000 clones, approximately 86% of which are singletons, and roughly 14% rests with the top ten. Sequencing used peripheral blood. These receptors originate from a woman aged 55-70 years with acute or convalescent COVID-19.

J is TRBJ1-5 and V is TRBV6-5; 8 positions agree with TRBD1. Trimming took 6 bases from V and 6 from J; bases not matched to a gene: 10. This CDR3 contains 15 residues. Germline CDR1 is MNHEY and CDR2 is SVGAGI. The CDR3, as DNA: TGTGCCAGCAGCGAGAACAGGGGGTCGGGTCAGCCCCAGCATTTT. This encodes CASSENRGSGQPQHF.

The chain employs TRBV5-1 and TRBJ1-2; 9 nucleotides align to TRBD1. J gave up 4 bases and V 3 bases, and 4 bases lay outside the gene matches. Germline V gene sequence: CDR1 SGHRS, CDR2 YFSETQ. CDR3 length equals 14 residues. The CDR3 region is CASSSDRGTYGYTF. The CDR3 DNA is TGCGCCAGCAGCTCGGACAGGGGTACCTATGGCTACACCTTC.

The rearrangement joins TRBV7-2 to TRBJ1-1; no clear D gene. There are 14 residues in the CDR3. V was clipped by 0 bases and J by 2 bases, with 7 bases between them. Germline CDR1 reads SGHTA; CDR2 reads FQGNSA. The CDR3 nucleotides are TGTGCCAGCAGCTTAGCTTTACTTAACACTGAAGCTTTCTTT. It is translated as CASSLALLNTEAFF.

The chain carries TRBV21-1 and TRBJ2-5; TRBD2 reflects the table's D call only, with no check against the DNA. TRBV21-1 is given as a pseudogene. The CDR3 spans 16 residues. CDR3 sequence (DNA): TGTGCCAGCACGCGAAACTTAGCGGGGGCCAAAGAGACCCAGTACTTC. It encodes CASTRNLAGAKETQYF.

The V gene is TRBV19, the J gene TRBJ1-1; D is unresolved. The CDR3 is 12 amino acids. Germline lookup yields CDR1 LNHDA and CDR2 SQIVND (reference sequence). V lost 6 bases and J lost 4, with 9 bases in between. This CDR3 is CASSHAGTEAFF. CDR3 nucleotides: TGTGCCAGTAGCCATGCCGGCACTGAAGCTTTCTTT.

The V and J genes are TRBV7-8 and TRBJ2-7; TRBD2 matches 10 bases. This CDR3 spans 16 amino acids. The V gene end was trimmed by 1 base and the J gene end by 4 bases; junction bases not matched to a gene: 7. Germline assignment: CDR1 SGHVS and CDR2 FQNEAQ. For the CDR3, the DNA is TGTGCCAGCAGCTTAGTGGAGCGGGGGGGTCGGTACGAGCAGTACTTC. It is translated as CASSLVERGGRYEQYF.

Only one count was recorded for this clone. The chain has TRBV14 and TRBJ2-7; 7 positions match TRBD2. The length of the CDR3 is 17 residues. In germline, CDR1 is SGHDN, CDR2 FVKESK. V trimming: 2 bases; J trimming: 7 bases; junction bases outside the gene matches: 17. Here the CDR3 reads CASSQPTGRVRGGEQYF. Written as DNA, the CDR3 is TGTGCCAGCAGCCAACCTACCGGACGTGTCCGGGGAGGGGAGCAGTACTTC.

The V and J genes are TRBV11-3 and TRBJ2-7; tentative D call: TRBD2 (6 bases). Germline lookup yields CDR1 SGHNT and CDR2 YENEEA. The CDR3 length is 14 residues. Trimming removed 4 bases from V and 6 bases from J, with 16 bases in between. CDR3 coding DNA: TGTGCCAGCAGCTCGAAGGACTATCGAGGCGAGCAGTACTTC. It translates to CASSSKDYRGEQYF.